Listed below are T cell receptor beta chains from one sample, sequenced in a study of T cells after yellow fever vaccination. MiXCR was run by TCRdb on the 5' RACE reads, yielding one entry per CDR3 protein. The profile shows fewer than 450,000 distinct CDR3 sequences, around 10% of them singletons. This sample comprised PBMCs, obtained on the day of the first yellow fever vaccination. These receptors all stem from a man aged 18 to 29 who received the YFV17D yellow fever vaccine. The CDR3 runs from the conserved cysteine through the conserved F or W. Fields, in order: J gene, clone size, D gene, V gene, CDR3 protein, CDR3 DNA. D genes are given only for firm matches. Not every row has a clone size; where given, it reads once, few, many or a size class.

j_call: TRBJ1-1
clone_size: few
d_call: NA
v_call: TRBV14
cdr3_aa: CASSPAAGWVTEAFF
cdr3_nt: TGTGCCAGCAGCCCGGCAGCTGGGTGGGTCACTGAAGCTTTCTTT

j_call: TRBJ2-1
clone_size: NA
d_call: NA
v_call: TRBV7-7
cdr3_aa: CASSPGGPKEQFF
cdr3_nt: TGTGCTAGCAGCCCCGGGGGGCCTAAAGAGCAGTTCTTC

j_call: TRBJ1-6
clone_size: NA
d_call: NA
v_call: TRBV20-1
cdr3_aa: CSASSRRSNSPLHF
cdr3_nt: TGCAGTGCTAGTTCCAGGAGGTCTAATTCACCCCTCCACTTT

j_call: TRBJ2-5
clone_size: few
d_call: TRBD2
v_call: TRBV6-2/TRBV6-3
cdr3_aa: CASRGLAGMMTQYF
cdr3_nt: TGTGCCAGCAGGGGACTAGCGGGGATGATGACCCAGTACTTC

j_call: TRBJ2-7
clone_size: NA
d_call: NA
v_call: TRBV7-8
cdr3_aa: CASSADRHGQYF
cdr3_nt: TGTGCCAGCAGCGCCGACAGACACGGGCAGTACTTC

j_call: TRBJ1-3
clone_size: NA
d_call: NA
v_call: TRBV9
cdr3_aa: CASSVEKGGSGNTIYF
cdr3_nt: TGTGCCAGCAGCGTAGAAAAGGGAGGATCTGGAAACACCATATATTTT

j_call: TRBJ2-1
clone_size: NA
d_call: NA
v_call: TRBV12-3/TRBV12-4
cdr3_aa: CASRARRADYNEQFF
cdr3_nt: TGTGCCAGCAGAGCCCGGCGGGCGGATTACAATGAGCAGTTCTTC

j_call: TRBJ2-5
clone_size: NA
d_call: NA
v_call: TRBV7-9
cdr3_aa: CASRSQMAEETQYF
cdr3_nt: TGTGCCAGCAGGAGCCAGATGGCGGAAGAGACCCAGTACTTC

j_call: TRBJ2-7
clone_size: few
d_call: NA
v_call: TRBV11-2
cdr3_aa: CASSSDWTIEQYF
cdr3_nt: TGTGCCAGCAGCTCCGACTGGACGATCGAGCAGTACTTC

j_call: TRBJ2-2
clone_size: many
d_call: NA
v_call: TRBV7-2
cdr3_aa: CASSSRDTNTGELFF
cdr3_nt: TGTGCCAGCAGCTCCCGGGACACGAACACCGGGGAGCTGTTTTTT

j_call: TRBJ1-6
clone_size: few
d_call: TRBD1
v_call: TRBV5-1
cdr3_aa: CASRTGQAISPLHF
cdr3_nt: TGCGCCAGCAGAACGGGACAGGCGATTTCACCCCTCCACTTT

j_call: TRBJ1-5
clone_size: many
d_call: NA
v_call: TRBV5-5
cdr3_aa: CASSLVAGTNQPQHF
cdr3_nt: TGTGCCAGCAGCTTGGTGGCAGGGACCAATCAGCCCCAGCATTTT

j_call: TRBJ1-1
clone_size: NA
d_call: NA
v_call: TRBV19
cdr3_aa: CASSIASRRGTEAFF
cdr3_nt: TGTGCCAGTAGTATAGCGTCTAGGAGAGGCACTGAAGCTTTCTTT

j_call: TRBJ2-7
clone_size: NA
d_call: NA
v_call: TRBV4-3
cdr3_aa: CASSQEERSSYEQYF
cdr3_nt: TGCGCCAGCAGCCAAGAGGAGAGAAGCTCCTACGAGCAGTACTTC

j_call: TRBJ1-2
clone_size: few
d_call: NA
v_call: TRBV28
cdr3_aa: CASSSGPRNYGYTF
cdr3_nt: TGTGCCAGCAGTTCCGGCCCCCGTAACTATGGCTACACCTTC

j_call: TRBJ1-4
clone_size: few
d_call: NA
v_call: TRBV7-2
cdr3_aa: CASSLSRGENEKLFF
cdr3_nt: TGTGCCAGCAGCTTATCTCGGGGGGAAAATGAAAAACTGTTTTTT

j_call: TRBJ2-7
clone_size: once
d_call: NA
v_call: TRBV12-3/TRBV12-4
cdr3_aa: CASRYRGAGGEQYF
cdr3_nt: TGTGCCAGCAGGTACCGCGGGGCTGGCGGCGAGCAGTACTTC

j_call: TRBJ2-1
clone_size: few
d_call: TRBD2
v_call: TRBV4-1
cdr3_aa: CASSQDPTSGATNEQFF
cdr3_nt: TGCGCCAGCAGCCAAGACCCTACTAGCGGGGCAACCAATGAGCAGTTCTTC

j_call: TRBJ2-2
clone_size: NA
d_call: TRBD1
v_call: TRBV10-3
cdr3_aa: CATGQDYTGELFF
cdr3_nt: TGTGCCACGGGACAGGATTACACCGGGGAGCTGTTTTTT

j_call: TRBJ1-2
clone_size: few
d_call: NA
v_call: TRBV3-1
cdr3_aa: CASSQDISFNYGYTF
cdr3_nt: TGTGCCAGCAGCCAAGATATCTCTTTTAACTATGGCTACACCTTC

j_call: TRBJ1-2
clone_size: few
d_call: NA
v_call: TRBV4-3
cdr3_aa: CASSQDGSGGFGYTF
cdr3_nt: TGCGCCAGCAGCCAAGATGGTTCAGGTGGTTTTGGCTACACCTTC

j_call: TRBJ2-7
clone_size: few
d_call: NA
v_call: TRBV11-2
cdr3_aa: CASSFWSSAYEQYF
cdr3_nt: TGTGCCAGCAGCTTTTGGTCTTCCGCCTACGAGCAGTACTTC

j_call: TRBJ2-1
clone_size: many
d_call: TRBD1
v_call: TRBV4-3
cdr3_aa: CASSQEDRGFGEQFF
cdr3_nt: TGCGCCAGCAGCCAAGAAGACAGGGGGTTCGGTGAGCAGTTCTTC

j_call: TRBJ1-4
clone_size: NA
d_call: NA
v_call: TRBV28
cdr3_aa: CASSLVPPNEKLFF
cdr3_nt: TGTGCCAGCAGTTTAGTCCCGCCCAATGAAAAACTGTTTTTT

j_call: TRBJ2-1
clone_size: few
d_call: NA
v_call: TRBV19
cdr3_aa: CASQAVGRRVEQFF
cdr3_nt: TGTGCCAGCCAGGCGGTGGGGCGAAGAGTTGAGCAGTTCTTC

j_call: TRBJ2-5
clone_size: few
d_call: TRBD1
v_call: TRBV4-1
cdr3_aa: CASSQGGQGASETQYF
cdr3_nt: TGCGCCAGCAGCCAAGGGGGACAGGGGGCCTCGGAGACCCAGTACTTC

j_call: TRBJ2-1
clone_size: NA
d_call: TRBD2
v_call: TRBV4-3
cdr3_aa: CASSQDGGNEQFF
cdr3_nt: TGCGCCAGCAGCCAAGACGGGGGGAATGAGCAGTTCTTC

j_call: TRBJ1-4
clone_size: NA
d_call: NA
v_call: TRBV29-1
cdr3_aa: CSVLAGGTNEKLFF
cdr3_nt: TGCAGCGTCCTGGCGGGAGGGACTAATGAAAAACTGTTTTTT

j_call: TRBJ2-1
clone_size: NA
d_call: TRBD2
v_call: TRBV7-2
cdr3_aa: CASSSWTSGDNEQFF
cdr3_nt: TGTGCCAGCAGCTCCTGGACTAGCGGGGACAATGAGCAGTTCTTC

j_call: TRBJ2-1
clone_size: few
d_call: TRBD2
v_call: TRBV30
cdr3_aa: CAWSSPGLAVNEQFF
cdr3_nt: TGTGCCTGGAGTAGTCCGGGACTAGCTGTAAATGAGCAGTTCTTC

j_call: TRBJ2-7
clone_size: NA
d_call: NA
v_call: TRBV7-2
cdr3_aa: CASSLPLPRGEQYF
cdr3_nt: TGTGCCAGCAGCTTACCCCTCCCCCGGGGGGAGCAGTACTTC

j_call: TRBJ1-2
clone_size: NA
d_call: NA
v_call: TRBV28
cdr3_aa: CASSPNRVRGYTF
cdr3_nt: TGTGCCAGCAGTCCTAACAGGGTTCGAGGCTACACCTTC

j_call: TRBJ2-7
clone_size: NA
d_call: TRBD1
v_call: TRBV6-5
cdr3_aa: CASSYVGVGGSEQYF
cdr3_nt: TGTGCCAGCAGTTACGTAGGGGTAGGGGGCAGCGAGCAGTACTTC

j_call: TRBJ2-1
clone_size: few
d_call: TRBD2
v_call: TRBV3-1
cdr3_aa: CASSQGLVPLF
cdr3_nt: TGTGCCAGCAGCCAGGGACTAGTGCCCCTCTTC

j_call: TRBJ1-6
clone_size: NA
d_call: NA
v_call: TRBV6-5
cdr3_aa: CASSYEGYSPLHF
cdr3_nt: TGTGCCAGCAGTTACGAAGGGTATTCACCCCTCCACTTT

j_call: TRBJ2-1
clone_size: few
d_call: NA
v_call: TRBV7-2
cdr3_aa: CASSSLGRISSYNEQFF
cdr3_nt: TGTGCCAGCAGCTCCCTGGGGAGAATCAGCTCCTACAATGAGCAGTTCTTC

j_call: TRBJ1-1
clone_size: once
d_call: NA
v_call: TRBV29-1
cdr3_aa: CSVESQTNTEAFF
cdr3_nt: TGCAGCGTTGAATCGCAGACGAACACTGAAGCTTTCTTT

j_call: TRBJ2-5
clone_size: NA
d_call: NA
v_call: TRBV7-2
cdr3_aa: CASSPGRSQETQYF
cdr3_nt: TGTGCCAGCAGCCCAGGGCGGAGCCAAGAGACCCAGTACTTC

j_call: TRBJ2-3
clone_size: NA
d_call: NA
v_call: TRBV18
cdr3_aa: CAISTSGVGITDTQYF
cdr3_nt: TGTGCCATCTCAACGTCGGGCGTCGGTATCACAGATACGCAGTATTTT

j_call: TRBJ1-1
clone_size: NA
d_call: NA
v_call: TRBV28
cdr3_aa: CASSPPGTEAFF
cdr3_nt: TGTGCCAGCAGTCCCCCCGGAACTGAAGCTTTCTTT

j_call: TRBJ2-1
clone_size: few
d_call: NA
v_call: TRBV18
cdr3_aa: CASSPPASYNEQFF
cdr3_nt: TGTGCCAGCTCACCGCCGGCCAGCTACAATGAGCAGTTCTTC